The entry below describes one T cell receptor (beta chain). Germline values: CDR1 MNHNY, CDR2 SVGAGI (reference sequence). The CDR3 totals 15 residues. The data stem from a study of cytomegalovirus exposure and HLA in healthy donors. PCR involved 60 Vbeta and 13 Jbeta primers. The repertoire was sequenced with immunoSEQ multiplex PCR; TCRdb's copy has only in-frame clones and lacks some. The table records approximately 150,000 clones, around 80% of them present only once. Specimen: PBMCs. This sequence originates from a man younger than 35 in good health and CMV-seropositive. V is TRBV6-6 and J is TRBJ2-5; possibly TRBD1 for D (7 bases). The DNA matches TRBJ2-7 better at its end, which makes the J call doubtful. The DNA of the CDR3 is TGTGCCAGCAGTTACAGGGGGCGGGAATTCGGCGAGCAGTACTTC. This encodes CASSYRGREFGEQYF.